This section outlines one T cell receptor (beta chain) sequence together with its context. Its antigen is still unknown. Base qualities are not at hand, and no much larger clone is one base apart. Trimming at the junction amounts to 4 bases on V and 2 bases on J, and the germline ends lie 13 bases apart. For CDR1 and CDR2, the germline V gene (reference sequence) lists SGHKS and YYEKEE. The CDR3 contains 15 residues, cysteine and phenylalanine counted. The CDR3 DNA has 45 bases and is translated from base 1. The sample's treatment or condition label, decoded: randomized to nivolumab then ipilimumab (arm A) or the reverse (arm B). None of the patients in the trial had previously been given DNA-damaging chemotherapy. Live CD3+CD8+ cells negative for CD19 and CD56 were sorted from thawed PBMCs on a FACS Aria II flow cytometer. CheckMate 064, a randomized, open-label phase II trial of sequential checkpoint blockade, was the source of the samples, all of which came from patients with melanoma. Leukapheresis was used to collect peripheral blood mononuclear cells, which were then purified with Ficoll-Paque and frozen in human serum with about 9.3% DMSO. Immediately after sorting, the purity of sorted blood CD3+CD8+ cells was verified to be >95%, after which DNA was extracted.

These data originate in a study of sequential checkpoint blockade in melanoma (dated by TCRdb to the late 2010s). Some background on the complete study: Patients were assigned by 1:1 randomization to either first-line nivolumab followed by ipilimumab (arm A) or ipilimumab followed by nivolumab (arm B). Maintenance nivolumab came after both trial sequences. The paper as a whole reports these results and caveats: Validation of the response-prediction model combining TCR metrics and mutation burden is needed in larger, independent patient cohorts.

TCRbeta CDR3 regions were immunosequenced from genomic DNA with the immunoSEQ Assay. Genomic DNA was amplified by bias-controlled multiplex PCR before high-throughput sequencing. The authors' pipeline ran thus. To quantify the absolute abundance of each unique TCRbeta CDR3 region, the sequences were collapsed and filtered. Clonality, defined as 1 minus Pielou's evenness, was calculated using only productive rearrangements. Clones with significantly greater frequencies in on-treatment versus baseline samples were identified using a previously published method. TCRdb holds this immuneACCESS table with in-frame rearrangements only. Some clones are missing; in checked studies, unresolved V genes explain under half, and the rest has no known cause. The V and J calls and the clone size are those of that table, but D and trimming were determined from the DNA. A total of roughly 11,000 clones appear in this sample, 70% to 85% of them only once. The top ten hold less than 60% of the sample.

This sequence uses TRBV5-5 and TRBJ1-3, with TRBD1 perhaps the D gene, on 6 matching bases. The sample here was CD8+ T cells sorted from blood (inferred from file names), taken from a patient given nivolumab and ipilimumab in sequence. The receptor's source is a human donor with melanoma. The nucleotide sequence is TGTGCCAGCAGCCCCGGGGGGGGGCCTGGAAACACCATATATTTT. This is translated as CASSPGGGPGNTIYF.